The 24 T cell receptor beta chains below all came from one sample that was sequenced in a study of T cell changes during pregnancy in multiple sclerosis. Clones were read by immunoSEQ multiplex PCR, and TCRdb kept only the in-frame ones, dropping some. The sample has tens of thousands of clones; around 94% are singletons. The specimen comprised peripheral blood, sampled in the second trimester of pregnancy. The origin of the receptors is a female donor in good health, enrolled as a control in a pregnancy study.

The V and J genes are TRBV7-6 and TRBJ2-2; 14 positions agree with TRBD2. The CDR3 spans 16 residues. Per the germline V gene, CDR1 is SGHVS and CDR2 is FNYEAQ. J was trimmed by 6 bases and V by 4 bases; bases with no gene match: 4. Written as DNA, the CDR3 is TGTGCCAGCAGCTCCGGGACTAGCGGGAGAGCCGGGGAGCTGTTTTTT. It translates to CASSSGTSGRAGELFF.

In DNA form, the CDR3 reads TGTGCCAGCAGCTTCAATCCAGACCAGGTGAACACTGAAGCTTTCTTT. Residues: CASSFNPDQVNTEAFF. The chain combines TRBV11-3 with TRBJ1-1; D not certain. The CDR3 covers 16 residues. Looked up from germline, CDR1 is SGHNT and CDR2 is YENEEA. The V end lost 3 bases, the J end lost 0 bases, and 14 bases lay between the germline ends. Complete variable domain (other parts from reference TRBV11-3 and TRBJ1-1): EAGVVQSPRYKIIEKKQPVAFWCNPISGHNTLYWYLQNLGQGPELLIRYENEEAVDDSQLPKDRFSAERLKGVDSTLKIQPAELGDSAVYLCASSFNPDQVNTEAFFGQGTRLTVV.

The chain couples TRBV18 to TRBJ2-7; 9 bases match TRBD2. There are 14 residues in the CDR3. J lost 0 bases, V lost 3 bases, and 0 bases had no gene match. In germline, CDR1 is KGHSH, CDR2 LQKENI. The CDR3 DNA follows: TGTGCCAGCTCACCTAGCGGGAGCTCCTACGAGCAGTACTTC. Translated, it gives CASSPSGSSYEQYF.

The chain couples TRBV27 to TRBJ2-7, with 7 nucleotides matching TRBD1. Per the germline V gene, CDR1 is MNHEY and CDR2 is SMNVEV (reference sequence). The CDR3 has 14 amino acids. The ends lost 5 bases at V and 2 bases at J; junction bases unmatched: 6. In DNA, the CDR3 is TGTGCCAGCAGTCTCCGACAGGGCCCCTACGAGCAGTACTTC. Translating gives CASSLRQGPYEQYF.

This chain links TRBV2 with TRBJ1-3; a weak D match, TRBD1 (6 bases). CDR1 SNHLY and CDR2 FYNNEI come from the germline V gene. This CDR3 spans 14 amino acids. V was cut by 7 bases and J by 3 bases, with 13 bases left in between. CDR3 in amino acids: CASIRGSVGNTIYF. The CDR3 DNA is TGTGCCAGCATCAGGGGCTCGGTTGGAAACACCATATATTTT.

The DNA of the CDR3 is TGTGCCAGCAGCCCGGACAGTCCACCCTACAATGAGCAGTTCTTC. Protein sequence: CASSPDSPPYNEQFF. The J gene is TRBJ2-1, the V gene TRBV16; maybe TRBD1 (6 bases). In germline, CDR1 is KGHSY, CDR2 FQNENV. V lost 4 bases to trimming and J lost 2 bases, with 12 bases between them. The CDR3 is 15 residues long.

J is TRBJ2-7 and V is TRBV2; 8 bases line up with TRBD1. J was trimmed by 6 bases and V by 6 bases; bases with no gene match: 4. The V gene's germline CDR1 is SNHLY and CDR2 FYNNEI. This CDR3 spans 12 amino acids. The CDR3, as DNA: TGTGCCAGCAGCCTCACAGGGGGCGAGCAGTACTTC. Protein product: CASSLTGGEQYF.

This clone was observed a handful of times. The chain has TRBV25-1 and TRBJ2-5; the D gene is possibly TRBD1 (5 bases). The CDR3 extends over 16 amino acids. Germline CDR1 is MGHDK and CDR2 is SYGVNS. V shed 6 bases and J shed 0 bases, with 17 bases lying between them. This CDR3 is CASSNQDGHHQETQYF. The CDR3 coding sequence is TGTGCCAGCAGCAATCAGGACGGACACCACCAAGAGACCCAGTACTTC.

The chain combines TRBV5-1 with TRBJ1-1; 7 bases match TRBD1. The germline gives CDR1 SGHRS, CDR2 YFSETQ. V was clipped by 6 bases and J by 4 bases; unmatched bases: 9. This CDR3 is 14 amino acids long. CDR3 amino acids: CASKGQGESTEAFF. The DNA of the CDR3 is TGCGCCAGCAAGGGTCAGGGGGAGAGCACTGAAGCTTTCTTT.

The genes are TRBV28 and TRBJ1-2, with unresolved D. Germline V gene lookup returns CDR1 MDHEN and CDR2 SYDVKM. Deletions cut 5 bases from V and 1 base from J, with 8 bases between. The CDR3 has 13 amino acids. Written as DNA, the CDR3 is TGTGCCAGCAGTAATTCTTTTAACTATGGCTACACCTTC. Protein product: CASSNSFNYGYTF.

This rearrangement joins TRBV28 to TRBJ2-5; 13 nucleotides line up with TRBD2. The germline V gene has CDR1 MDHEN and CDR2 SYDVKM. Trimming took 5 bases from V and 5 from J; bases not matched to a gene: 17. CDR3 length equals 19 residues. This CDR3 reads CASSPIRAGLAGDSETQYF. The CDR3 DNA reads as TGTGCCAGCAGTCCTATTAGGGCCGGACTAGCGGGAGATTCGGAGACCCAGTACTTC.

The J gene is TRBJ1-5, the V gene TRBV28; TRBD1 aligns across 7 bases. CDR1 and CDR2 from the germline V gene are MDHEN and SYDVKM. The CDR3 totals 14 residues. Germline trimming cut 6 bases from V and 3 bases from J; bases unmatched to any gene: 5. The CDR3 here is CASSQTGLNQPQHF. DNA for the CDR3: TGTGCCAGCAGCCAGACAGGGCTCAATCAGCCCCAGCATTTT.

In its sample, this clone was seen once. The V call is TRBV6-5, the J call TRBJ2-7, with D tentatively TRBD1 (6 bases). This CDR3 comprises 16 residues. In germline, CDR1 is MNHEY, CDR2 SVGAGI. V lost 0 bases to trimming and J lost 2 bases, with 14 bases between them. The CDR3 loop reads CASSYSMGHQTYEQYF. CDR3 DNA sequence: TGTGCCAGCAGTTACTCGATGGGACACCAGACCTACGAGCAGTACTTC.

This chain connects TRBV5-3 to TRBJ2-5; 8 nucleotides line up with TRBD1. TRBV5-3 has ORF status, its function being uncertain. The V segment lost 4 bases and the J segment 4 bases; nucleotides outside the gene matches: 6. CDR3 length: 14 residues. CDR3 residues: CARSPDREGETQYF. The CDR3 DNA follows: TGTGCCAGAAGCCCGGACAGGGAAGGAGAGACCCAGTACTTC.

The CDR3 reads CASSPAATGREQYF. In DNA, the CDR3 is TGTGCCAGCAGCCCGGCGGCGACAGGGCGTGAGCAGTACTTC. The chain has TRBV5-6 and TRBJ2-7; TRBD1 matches at 7 bases. The trim removed 4 bases at V and 7 bases at J, leaving 11 bases unmatched. The CDR3 loop spans 14 amino acids. Germline V gene lookup returns CDR1 SGHDT and CDR2 YYEEEE.

The gene calls are TRBV6-4 and TRBJ2-3; D might be TRBD1 (6 bases). The germline V and J ends were trimmed by 0 bases and 4 bases, with 8 bases remaining between them. There are 14 residues in the CDR3. The germline gives CDR1 MRHNA, CDR2 SNTAGT. The CDR3 region has the DNA TGTGCCAGCAGTGACTCGCAGGGGCCAGATACGCAGTATTTT. Translated, it gives CASSDSQGPDTQYF.

This clone was observed a single time. The chain employs TRBV6-5 and TRBJ1-2; 9 bases line up with TRBD1. After removal of 6 bases from V and 7 bases from J, the junction contained 9 bases not matched to a gene. Germline lookup yields CDR1 MNHEY and CDR2 SVGAGI. The CDR3 length is 14 residues. The CDR3 DNA sequence: TGTGCCAGCAGAACCGGGACAGGGATAGGTGGCTACACCTTC. Its translation: CASRTGTGIGGYTF.

The chain is built from TRBV27 and TRBJ2-1; no clear D gene. The germline gives CDR1 MNHEY, CDR2 SMNVEV (reference sequence). The V and J ends lost 6 bases and 4 bases respectively, with 10 bases between them. The CDR3 spans 13 residues. CDR3 DNA: TGTGCCAGCAGCCTCGCGCGGTACAATGAGCAGTTCTTC. Its translation is CASSLARYNEQFF.

V usage is TRBV5-4 and J usage is TRBJ2-5; TRBD2 matches at 9 bases. V lost 0 bases and J lost 5; bases outside the gene matches: 2. The CDR3 extends over 14 amino acids. From germline, CDR1 is SGHNT and CDR2 YYREEE (reference sequence). In DNA, the CDR3 is TGTGCCAGCAGCTTGGCTAGCGGGATCGAGACCCAGTACTTC. Encoded protein: CASSLASGIETQYF. Full variable domain (outside the CDR3, taken from reference TRBV5-4 and TRBJ2-5): ETGVTQSPTHLIKTRGQQVTLRCSSQSGHNTVSWYQQALGQGPQFIFQYYREEENGRGNFPPRFSGLQFPNYSSELNVNALELDDSALYLCASSLASGIETQYFGPGTRLLVL.

This clone was detected only once. V and J are TRBV5-4 and TRBJ2-3, with TRBD2 matching over 15 bases. The CDR3 covers 15 residues. Germline CDR1 and CDR2: SGHNT and YYREEE (reference sequence). V trimming: 5 bases; J trimming: 5 bases; junction bases outside the gene matches: 3. DNA of the CDR3: TGTGCCAGCAGGACGGGACTAGCGGGAGGAGATACGCAGTATTTT. Amino acid sequence: CASRTGLAGGDTQYF.

J is TRBJ2-5 and V is TRBV19; no firm D call. Trimming removed 5 bases from V and 5 bases from J, with 12 bases in between. Germline V gene sequence: CDR1 LNHDA, CDR2 SQIVND (reference sequence). The CDR3 is made up of 13 amino acids. CDR3 bases: TGTGCCAGTAGTTCGTTCGCCCAGGAGACCCAGTACTTC. This translates into CASSSFAQETQYF.

V usage is TRBV6-4 and J usage is TRBJ1-4; 8 bases map to TRBD1. The V and J ends lost 4 bases and 7 bases, in that order; junction bases with no gene match: 8. Germline V gene sequence: CDR1 MRHNA, CDR2 SNTAGT. The CDR3 loop spans 15 amino acids. The CDR3 loop is CASSGTRDRFEKLFF. CDR3 coding DNA: TGTGCCAGCAGTGGGACCCGGGACAGGTTTGAAAAACTGTTTTTT.

The CDR3 reads CATRSLAGVYETQYF. The CDR3 region has the DNA TGTGCCACTAGGAGCCTAGCGGGAGTATATGAGACCCAGTACTTC. The chain recombines TRBV28 with TRBJ2-5; 10 bases map to TRBD2. Trimming at V came to 10 bases and at J to 5 bases, leaving 13 bases not matched to a gene. The CDR3 contains 15 residues. The germline V gene encodes CDR1 MDHEN and CDR2 SYDVKM.

This chain links TRBV27 with TRBJ2-7, with 11 bases matching TRBD2. This CDR3 has 16 residues. J gave up 1 base and V 6 bases, and 8 bases lay outside the gene matches. Germline V gene data show CDR1 as MNHEY and CDR2 as SMNVEV (reference sequence). The CDR3 spells CASSAILAGGSYEQYF. CDR3 nucleotide sequence: TGTGCCAGCAGCGCTATCCTAGCGGGAGGATCCTACGAGCAGTACTTC.